This entry lists 9 T cell receptor beta chains sequenced from one sample in a study of shared clonotypes between healthy human individuals (TCRdb year 2020). Library generation was performed with the immunoSEQ multiplex PCR assay. What TCRdb holds here is the immuneACCESS table cut down to in-frame rearrangements. Part of the clones is not present; checked against another copy, under half of the missing clones reflect an unresolved V gene, and the others are unexplained. The sample has 2 million to 3 million clones on record, under 95% of them singletons. The ten largest make up roughly 0.36% of the sample. Source material: naive CD4+ T cells from PBMCs. The sample's cell subset or site label is to be understood as: CD45RA+ positively selected. These TCRs come from a young man in good health. Some clones in this sample may be carry-over from other donors' samples.

Written as DNA, the CDR3 is TGCGCCAGCAGCTCCAGGGTTACCGGGGAGCTGTTTTTT. Encoded protein: CASSSRVTGELFF. The chain has TRBV5-1 and TRBJ2-2, with TRBD1 as a possible D gene (5 bases). This CDR3 spans 13 amino acids. Trimming took 3 bases from V and 5 from J, leaving 8 bases between them. Per the germline V gene, CDR1 is SGHRS and CDR2 is YFSETQ.

This clone was detected only once. The CDR3 is CASSLGAGGERTEAFF. The CDR3 DNA reads TGTGCCAGCAGCCTAGGGGCAGGGGGCGAGAGGACTGAAGCTTTCTTT. The chain recombines TRBV28 with TRBJ1-1; 8 bases align to TRBD1. Germline lookup yields CDR1 MDHEN and CDR2 SYDVKM. V shed 6 bases and J 5 bases; nucleotides not matched to a gene: 14. The CDR3 contains 16 residues.

This chain uses TRBV5-6 with TRBJ1-1, with no clear D. Trimming stripped 0 bases from V and 1 base from J, with 10 bases between. Per germline, CDR1 SGHDT and CDR2 YYEEEE. The CDR3 is made up of 15 amino acids. Here the CDR3 DNA reads TGTGCCAGCAGCTTGGTTACGGGCCGGAACACTGAAGCTTTCTTT. Translated: CASSLVTGRNTEAFF.

V usage is TRBV5-4 and J usage is TRBJ2-7, with 9 bases fitting TRBD2. V was pared by 2 bases and J by 7 bases, with 7 bases of the junction left unmatched. CDR1 is SGHNT, CDR2 YYREEE, per germline (reference sequence). The CDR3 is 14 residues long. The CDR3 DNA reads TGTGCCAGCAGCTTCCAACTAGCGGGTGGAGAGCAGTACTTC. Encoded protein: CASSFQLAGGEQYF.

V and J are TRBV5-1 and TRBJ1-2; TRBD1 is a possible D gene (6 bases). V was pared by 3 bases and J by 7 bases, with 7 bases between. This CDR3 has 11 amino acids. Per germline, CDR1 SGHRS and CDR2 YFSETQ. This CDR3 reads CASSSQGGYTF. DNA of the CDR3: TGCGCCAGCAGCTCACAGGGTGGCTACACCTTC.

CDR3 coding DNA: TGTGCCGGACAATACCAGAGGAACACTGAAGCTTTCTTT. As protein: CAGQYQRNTEAFF. The chain uses TRBV28 and TRBJ1-1; D may be TRBD1 (5 bases). Germline CDR1 is MDHEN and CDR2 is SYDVKM. There are 13 residues in the CDR3. Trimming pared 11 bases from V and 1 base from J, leaving 14 bases between.

J is TRBJ2-1 and V is TRBV14, with D possibly TRBD2 on 6 matching bases. Germline loops: CDR1 SGHDN, CDR2 FVKESK. Trimming pared 1 base from V and 5 bases from J, leaving 15 bases between. The CDR3 sequence is 16 residues long. The CDR3 reads CASSQVRLAFNNEQFF. The CDR3 bases are TGTGCCAGCAGCCAAGTTCGGCTAGCGTTTAACAATGAGCAGTTCTTC.

V gene TRBV5-1 combines with J gene TRBJ2-3; 8 bases align to TRBD1. CDR3 length: 16 residues. V was clipped by 4 bases and J by 0 bases; unmatched bases: 7. Germline values: CDR1 SGHRS, CDR2 YFSETQ. CDR3 bases: TGCGCCAGCAGCCGGACGGGACAGGTCAGCACAGATACGCAGTATTTT. It yields the protein CASSRTGQVSTDTQYF.

The chain recombines TRBV5-1 with TRBJ2-1; 12 bases fit TRBD2. CDR1 SGHRS and CDR2 YFSETQ come from the germline V gene. The CDR3 sequence is 18 residues long. Germline trimming cut 0 bases from V and 7 bases from J; bases unmatched to any gene: 11. The CDR3, as DNA: TGCGCCAGCAGCTTGGGGACTAGCGGGATCGCTCCCGGGAATGAGCAGTTCTTC. Encoded protein: CASSLGTSGIAPGNEQFF.